Below, 12 T cell receptor beta chains from the same sample are listed, as sequenced in a study of technical replicates of blood from a few donors. The assay was immunoSEQ multiplex PCR, and TCRdb's table has in-frame clones only and misses some. The sample lists 70,000 to 80,000 clones; 91% were seen once. The sample consisted of T cells isolated from PBMCs. These receptors came from a human donor in good health. Some clones in this sample may be carry-over from other donors' samples.

The chain carries TRBV6-1 and TRBJ1-1; 9 nucleotides line up with TRBD1. This CDR3 region has 15 residues. The junction had 11 bases not matched to a gene; V was cut back by 5 bases and J by 7 bases. The germline V gene encodes CDR1 MNHNS and CDR2 SASEGT. The CDR3 protein is CASSRQRTGGGEAFF. CDR3 coding DNA: TGTGCCAGCAGTAGACAAAGAACAGGGGGCGGTGAAGCTTTCTTT.

This clone was detected once. V and J are TRBV7-9 and TRBJ1-5, with no clear D. Germline V gene sequence: CDR1 SEHNR, CDR2 FQNEAQ (reference sequence). Between the trimmed V and J ends, which lost 1 base and 6 bases, there was a span of 13 bases. This CDR3 region has 15 residues. CDR3 bases: TGTGCCAGCAGCTTAGGTACTATATACGGTCAGCCCCAGCATTTT. Its protein is CASSLGTIYGQPQHF.

V gene TRBV7-2 combines with J gene TRBJ1-6; D is unclear. This CDR3 spans 14 amino acids. CDR1 is SGHTA and CDR2 is FQGNSA in the germline V gene. The V end was cut by 6 bases, the J end by 6 bases, with 12 bases between. The CDR3 DNA sequence: TGTGCCAGCAGTTCGATTGAGGGTAATTCACCCCTCCACTTT. This sequence encodes CASSSIEGNSPLHF.

The J gene is TRBJ2-7, the V gene TRBV7-2, with a weak D call TRBD1 (5 bases). CDR1 SGHTA and CDR2 FQGNSA come from the germline V gene. The CDR3 runs to 15 residues. V lost 0 bases and J 3 bases, leaving 12 bases between the germline ends. In DNA form, the CDR3 reads TGTGCCAGCAGCTTAGCGAGACAGATTTTCTACGAGCAGTACTTC. As protein: CASSLARQIFYEQYF.

The V call is TRBV6-5, the J call TRBJ1-4, with D unresolved. Germline CDR1 MNHEY, CDR2 SVGAGI. Trimming pared 6 bases from V and 1 base from J, leaving 9 bases between. This CDR3 region has 14 residues. The CDR3 loop is CASRAEGTNEKLFF. CDR3 coding DNA: TGTGCCAGCAGGGCAGAGGGAACTAATGAAAAACTGTTTTTT.

CDR3 sequence (DNA): TGCGCCAGCAGCCCCCCTAGCGGGGCCTACAATGAGCAGTTCTTC. The encoded protein is CASSPPSGAYNEQFF. The chain has TRBV4-1 and TRBJ2-1; 9 nucleotides line up with TRBD2. V lost 4 bases, J lost 2 bases, and 3 bases stayed unmatched. CDR3 length: 15 residues. Germline-derived CDR1 and CDR2 are MGHRA and YSYEKL.

The chain couples TRBV28 to TRBJ2-7, with D unresolved. This CDR3 contains 12 residues. V gave up 5 bases and J gave up 8 bases, with 13 bases separating them. CDR1 and CDR2 from the germline V gene are MDHEN and SYDVKM. This chain's CDR3 is CASSAPPEQQYF. The CDR3 coding sequence is TGTGCCAGCAGTGCCCCCCCAGAACAGCAGTACTTC.

The chain is built from TRBV7-8 and TRBJ1-1; 11 bases align to TRBD1. The V segment lost 5 bases and the J segment 4 bases; nucleotides outside the gene matches: 6. This CDR3 contains 15 residues. Per germline, CDR1 SGHVS and CDR2 FQNEAQ. The DNA for the CDR3 is TGTGCCAGCAGCGTTATCGGGACAGGGGGCACTGAAGCTTTCTTT. Translating gives CASSVIGTGGTEAFF.

The chain carries TRBV10-2 and TRBJ1-2, with D unresolved. Germline CDR1 and CDR2: WSHSY and SAAADI. Trimming removed 4 bases from V and 6 bases from J, with 12 bases in between. The CDR3 length is 13 residues. CDR3 DNA sequence: TGCGCCAGCAGTGGGGCTCCCGAGCATGGCTACACCTTC. This encodes CASSGAPEHGYTF.

The rearrangement joins TRBV29-1 to TRBJ2-3, with 7 nucleotides matching TRBD2. J was trimmed by 0 bases and V by 4 bases; bases with no gene match: 7. CDR3 length equals 15 residues. CDR1 is SQVTM, CDR2 ANQGSEA, per germline. The CDR3 bases are TGCAGCGTTGGCCGGGGGGAATCTAGCACAGATACGCAGTATTTT. Its protein product is CSVGRGESSTDTQYF.

This chain joins TRBV6-5 and TRBJ1-1; weak D call: TRBD1 (6 bases). This CDR3 is built from 13 residues. In germline, CDR1 is MNHEY, CDR2 SVGAGI. V was pared by 7 bases and J by 4 bases, with 13 bases between. CDR3 coding DNA: TGTGCCAGCAAGACCGGACAGAGCACTGAAGCTTTCTTT. Translated, it gives CASKTGQSTEAFF.

V and J are TRBV29-1 and TRBJ1-1; 9 bases align to TRBD1. Unmatched junction bases numbered 7, after V lost 7 bases and J lost 4 bases. This CDR3 is built from 13 residues. Germline V lookup: CDR1 SQVTM, CDR2 ANQGSEA. The CDR3 loop reads CSAVDRGATEAFF. CDR3 nucleotide sequence: TGCAGCGCTGTGGACAGGGGAGCCACTGAAGCTTTCTTT.